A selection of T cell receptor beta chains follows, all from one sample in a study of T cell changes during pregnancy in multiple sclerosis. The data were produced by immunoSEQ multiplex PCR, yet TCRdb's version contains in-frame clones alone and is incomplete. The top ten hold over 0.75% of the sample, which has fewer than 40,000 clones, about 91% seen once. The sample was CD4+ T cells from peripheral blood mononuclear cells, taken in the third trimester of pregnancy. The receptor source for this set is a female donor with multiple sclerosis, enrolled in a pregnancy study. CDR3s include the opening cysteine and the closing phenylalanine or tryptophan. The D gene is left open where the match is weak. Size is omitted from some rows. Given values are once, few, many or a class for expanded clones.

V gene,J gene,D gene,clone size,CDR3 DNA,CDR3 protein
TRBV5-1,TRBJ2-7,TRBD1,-,TGCGCCAGCAGGTCGGGACAGGGGGCGAAGGAGCAGTACTTC,CASRSGQGAKEQYF
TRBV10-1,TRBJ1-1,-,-,TGCGCCAGCGGGACTAACACTGAAGCTTTCTTT,CASGTNTEAFF
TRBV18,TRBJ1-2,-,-,TGTGCCAGCTCATCACGACAAGCCGACCTGAATGGCTACACCTTC,CASSSRQADLNGYTF
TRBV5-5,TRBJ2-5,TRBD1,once,TGTGCCAGCAGCGCGACAGGGACGGAGACCCAGTACTTC,CASSATGTETQYF
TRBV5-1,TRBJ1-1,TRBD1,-,TGCGCCAGCAGCTTGGCCGGGACAGGACTAACGAGCACTGAAGCTTTCTTT,CASSLAGTGLTSTEAFF
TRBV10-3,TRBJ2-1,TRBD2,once,TGTGCCATCAGTGAGTCTTTAAAAACTACCGGGACTAGATCCTACAATGAGCAGTTCTTC,CAISESLKTTGTRSYNEQFF
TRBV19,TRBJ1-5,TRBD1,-,TGTGCCAGTAGTTCGTCGGACAGGGTGGAGCAGCCCCAGCATTTT,CASSSSDRVEQPQHF
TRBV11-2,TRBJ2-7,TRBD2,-,TGTGCCAGCAGCCCTTGGGCCAGCGGGAGGGCCGAAGAGCAGTACTTC,CASSPWASGRAEEQYF
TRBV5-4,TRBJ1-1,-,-,TGTGCCAGCAGTGTTCAGGAGGTGAACACTGAAGCTTTCTTT,CASSVQEVNTEAFF
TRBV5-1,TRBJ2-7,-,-,TGCGCCAGCAGCTCCGGGTCCTCATCCTACGAGCAGTACTTC,CASSSGSSSYEQYF
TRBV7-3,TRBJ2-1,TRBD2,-,TGTGCCAGCAGCTTGACGGGAGGGGTGTACAATGAGCAGTTCTTC,CASSLTGGVYNEQFF
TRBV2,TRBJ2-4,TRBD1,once,TGTGCCAGCAGTCCCAGGGGGCTAGCCAAAAACATTCAGTACTTC,CASSPRGLAKNIQYF
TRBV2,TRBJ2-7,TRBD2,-,TGTGCCAGCAGTCCGCCCCCGGGACTAGCGGGAGGGCCATACTACGAGCAGTACTTC,CASSPPPGLAGGPYYEQYF
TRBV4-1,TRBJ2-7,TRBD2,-,TGCGCCAGCAGCCCCAACGACTATGAGCGGGACCCCGAGCAGTACTTC,CASSPNDYERDPEQYF
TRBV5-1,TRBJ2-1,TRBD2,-,TGCGCCAGCAGCCCAACTAGCGGATCCTACAATGAGCAGTTCTTC,CASSPTSGSYNEQFF
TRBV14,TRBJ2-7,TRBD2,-,TGTGCCAGCAGCCAGGCTAGCGGGAGTAACGAGCAGTACTTC,CASSQASGSNEQYF
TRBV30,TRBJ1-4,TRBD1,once,TGTGCCTGGAACCGGGACAGGACTCCAACTAATGAAAAACTGTTTTTT,CAWNRDRTPTNEKLFF
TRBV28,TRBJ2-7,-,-,TGTGCCAGCAGGGGAGGACAACCTTACGAGCAGTACTTC,CASRGGQPYEQYF
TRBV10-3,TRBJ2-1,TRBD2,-,TGTGCCATCAGTACCGAACTCGGGACTAGCGGCCCCCTCAGGGAGCAGTTCTTC,CAISTELGTSGPLREQFF
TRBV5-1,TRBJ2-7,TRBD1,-,TGCGCCAGCAGCTTGTGGGGACAGGGGGCGGGGGAGCAGTACTTC,CASSLWGQGAGEQYF
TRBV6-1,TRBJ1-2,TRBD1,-,TGTGCCGGTACGGGACAGGACCCCTATAACTATGGCTACACCTTC,CAGTGQDPYNYGYTF
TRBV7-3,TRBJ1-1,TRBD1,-,TGTGCCAGCAGCTGGGGAACAGGGGGCGATGATGAAGCTTTCTTT,CASSWGTGGDDEAFF
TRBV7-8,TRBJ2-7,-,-,TGTGCCAGCAGCTTGAGTTCTACCTACGAGCAGTACTTC,CASSLSSTYEQYF
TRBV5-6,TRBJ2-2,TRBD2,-,TGTGCCAGCAGCTTGAGGAGCGGGGGGGTCAGAGGGGAGCTGTTTTTT,CASSLRSGGVRGELFF
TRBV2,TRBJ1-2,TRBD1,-,TGTGCCAGCAGCAGGGACAGGGGTGGTTACACCTTC,CASSRDRGGYTF
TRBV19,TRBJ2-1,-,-,TGTGCCAGTAGTATTGCGACAATGAGCTCCTACAATGAGCAGTTCTTC,CASSIATMSSYNEQFF
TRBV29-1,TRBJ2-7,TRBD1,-,TGCAGCGTCCGGACAGGGGGCTCCTACGAGCAGTACTTC,CSVRTGGSYEQYF
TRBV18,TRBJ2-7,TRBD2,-,TGTGCCAGCTCACCACCGTCACTAGCGGGAAGACCTAACGAGCAGTACTTC,CASSPPSLAGRPNEQYF
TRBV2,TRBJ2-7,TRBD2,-,TGTGCCAGCAGCCTACTAGCGGGAGCATACGAGCAGTACTTC,CASSLLAGAYEQYF
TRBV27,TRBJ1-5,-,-,TGTGCCAGCAGTTCCCTTACGGGACAACGGTCTCAGCCCCAGCATTTT,CASSSLTGQRSQPQHF
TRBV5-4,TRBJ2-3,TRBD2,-,TGTGCCAGTAAAACCGGGACTACATCAGATACGCAGTATTTT,CASKTGTTSDTQYF
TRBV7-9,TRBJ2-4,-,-,TGTGCCAGCAGCCAGAGGGGGGGCGGCAAAAACATTCAGTACTTC,CASSQRGGGKNIQYF
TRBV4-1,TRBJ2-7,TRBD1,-,TGCGCCAGCAGCCCAGATCCGGGACAGGGGGTCCCCTACGAGCAGTACTTC,CASSPDPGQGVPYEQYF
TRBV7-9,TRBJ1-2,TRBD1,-,TGTGCCAGCAGCGCCTCAGGGGGCGACTTCTATGGCTACACCTTC,CASSASGGDFYGYTF
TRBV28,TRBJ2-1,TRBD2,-,TGTGCCAGCAGTCCCGCCGGGAGGAGCGACAATGAGCAGTTCTTC,CASSPAGRSDNEQFF
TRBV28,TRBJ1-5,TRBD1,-,TGTGCCAGCAGCAATATCAACAGGGGGCTCAGCAATCAGCCCCAGCATTTT,CASSNINRGLSNQPQHF
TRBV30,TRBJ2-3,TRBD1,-,TGTGCCTGGAGTATGACCGGGACAGGGAGGGCAGATACGCAGTATTTT,CAWSMTGTGRADTQYF
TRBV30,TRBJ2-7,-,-,TGTGCCTGGAGTTCACCAGGGACAAGTCACTACGAGCAGTACTTC,CAWSSPGTSHYEQYF
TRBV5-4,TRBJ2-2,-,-,TGTGCCAGCAGCCCCGGGACAAGCACCGGGGAGCTGTTTTTT,CASSPGTSTGELFF
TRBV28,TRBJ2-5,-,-,TGTGCCAGCACCGCCCGGGTACTCCAAGAGACCCAGTACTTC,CASTARVLQETQYF
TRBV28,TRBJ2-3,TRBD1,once,TGTGCCAGCAGTTTATTTACGGGACAGGGACGTGTTACAGATACGCAGTATTTT,CASSLFTGQGRVTDTQYF